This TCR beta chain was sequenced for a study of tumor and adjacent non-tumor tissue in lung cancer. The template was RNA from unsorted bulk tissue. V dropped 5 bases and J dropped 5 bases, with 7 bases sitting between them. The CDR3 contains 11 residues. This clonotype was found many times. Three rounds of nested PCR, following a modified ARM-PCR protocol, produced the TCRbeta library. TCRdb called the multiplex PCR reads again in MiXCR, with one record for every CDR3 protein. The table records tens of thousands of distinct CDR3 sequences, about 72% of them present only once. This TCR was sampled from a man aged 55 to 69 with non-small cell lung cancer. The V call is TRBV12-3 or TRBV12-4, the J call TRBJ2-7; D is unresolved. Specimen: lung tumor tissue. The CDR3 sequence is CASSLQDEQYF. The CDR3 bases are TGTGCCAGCAGTCTCCAGGACGAGCAGTACTTC.